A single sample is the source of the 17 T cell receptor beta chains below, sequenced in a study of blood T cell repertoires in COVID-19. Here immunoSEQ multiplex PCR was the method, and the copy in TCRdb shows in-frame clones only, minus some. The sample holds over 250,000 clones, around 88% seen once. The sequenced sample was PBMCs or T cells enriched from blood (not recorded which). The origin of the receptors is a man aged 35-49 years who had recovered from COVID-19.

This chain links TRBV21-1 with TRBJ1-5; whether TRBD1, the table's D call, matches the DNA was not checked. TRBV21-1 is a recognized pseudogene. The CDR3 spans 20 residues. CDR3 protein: CASSKCRQGAFRPEGWPQHF. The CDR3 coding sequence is TGTGCCAGCAGCAAATGTCGGCAGGGGGCGTTCAGGCCGGAAGGATGGCCCCAGCATTTT.

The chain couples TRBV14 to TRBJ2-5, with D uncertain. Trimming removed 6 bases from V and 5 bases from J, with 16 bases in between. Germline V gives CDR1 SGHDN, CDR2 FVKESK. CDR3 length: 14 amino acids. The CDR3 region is CASSPSRRAETQYF. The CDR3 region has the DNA TGTGCCAGCAGTCCCTCCAGGCGTGCGGAGACCCAGTACTTC.

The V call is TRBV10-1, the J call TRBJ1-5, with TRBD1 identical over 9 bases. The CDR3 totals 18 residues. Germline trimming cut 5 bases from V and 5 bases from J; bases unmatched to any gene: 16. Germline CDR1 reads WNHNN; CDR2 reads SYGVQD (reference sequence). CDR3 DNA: TGCGCCAGCAGTTCACCCTGGGGAGGACAGGGGCCCTATCAGCCCCAGCATTTT. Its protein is CASSSPWGGQGPYQPQHF.

CDR3 protein: CASSSLAGGSGEQFF. The CDR3 DNA reads TGCGCCAGCAGCTCCCTAGCGGGGGGGTCTGGGGAGCAGTTCTTC. The J gene is TRBJ2-1, the V gene TRBV5-1; 12 bases agree with TRBD2. V gave up 3 bases and J gave up 10 bases; unmatched junction bases: 8. Germline loops: CDR1 SGHRS, CDR2 YFSETQ. CDR3 size: 15 residues.

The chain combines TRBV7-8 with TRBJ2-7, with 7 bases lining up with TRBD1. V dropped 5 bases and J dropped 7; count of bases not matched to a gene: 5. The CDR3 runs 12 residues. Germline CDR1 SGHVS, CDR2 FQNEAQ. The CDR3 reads CASSKGAREQYF. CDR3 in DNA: TGTGCCAGCAGCAAGGGGGCGAGGGAGCAGTACTTC.

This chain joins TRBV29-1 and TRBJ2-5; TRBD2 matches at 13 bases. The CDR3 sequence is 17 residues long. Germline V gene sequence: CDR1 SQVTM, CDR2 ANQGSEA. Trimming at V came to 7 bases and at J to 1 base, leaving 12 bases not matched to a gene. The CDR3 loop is CSASGTSGTWGQETQYF. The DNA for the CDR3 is TGCAGCGCTTCGGGGACTAGCGGGACTTGGGGCCAAGAGACCCAGTACTTC.

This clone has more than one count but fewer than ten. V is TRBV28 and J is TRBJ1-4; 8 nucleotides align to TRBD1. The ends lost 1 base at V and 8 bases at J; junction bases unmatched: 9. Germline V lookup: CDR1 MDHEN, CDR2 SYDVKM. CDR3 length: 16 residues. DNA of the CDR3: TGTGCCAGCAGTTTATACAATCAGGGGGCGCAGGAAAAACTGTTTTTT. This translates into CASSLYNQGAQEKLFF.

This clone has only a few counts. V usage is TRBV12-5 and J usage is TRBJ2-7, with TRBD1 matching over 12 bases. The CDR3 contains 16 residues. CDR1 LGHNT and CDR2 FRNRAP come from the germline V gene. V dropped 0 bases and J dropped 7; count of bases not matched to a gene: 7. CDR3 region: CASGLVGGQGAREQYF. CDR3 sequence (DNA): TGTGCTAGTGGTTTGGTGGGGGGACAGGGGGCGCGGGAGCAGTACTTC.

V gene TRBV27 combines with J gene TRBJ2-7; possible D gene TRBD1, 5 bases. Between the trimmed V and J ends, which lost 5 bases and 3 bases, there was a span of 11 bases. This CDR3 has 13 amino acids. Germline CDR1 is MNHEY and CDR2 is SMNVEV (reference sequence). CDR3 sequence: CASSGPGLYEQYF. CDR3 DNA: TGTGCCAGCAGTGGTCCAGGGCTCTACGAGCAGTACTTC.

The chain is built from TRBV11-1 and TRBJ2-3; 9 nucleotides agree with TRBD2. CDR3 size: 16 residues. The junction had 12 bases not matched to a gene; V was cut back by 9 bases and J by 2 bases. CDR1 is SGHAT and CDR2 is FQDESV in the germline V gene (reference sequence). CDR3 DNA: TGTGCCAGTACCGATTTAGCGGGGGATCTCACAGATACGCAGTATTTT. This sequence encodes CASTDLAGDLTDTQYF.

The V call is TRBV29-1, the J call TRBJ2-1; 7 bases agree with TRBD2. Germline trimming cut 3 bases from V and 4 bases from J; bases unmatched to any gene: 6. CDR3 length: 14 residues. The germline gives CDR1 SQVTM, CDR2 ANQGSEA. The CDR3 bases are TGCAGCGTTGAGGGCGGGACTACTTACAATGAGCAGTTCTTC. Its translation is CSVEGGTTYNEQFF.

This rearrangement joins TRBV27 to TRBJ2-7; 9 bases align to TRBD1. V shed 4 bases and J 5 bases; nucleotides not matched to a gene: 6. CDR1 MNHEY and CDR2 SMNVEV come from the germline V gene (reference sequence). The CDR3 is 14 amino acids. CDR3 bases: TGTGCCAGCAGTTCGGGGACAGGGTCTAACGAGCAGTACTTC. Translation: CASSSGTGSNEQYF.

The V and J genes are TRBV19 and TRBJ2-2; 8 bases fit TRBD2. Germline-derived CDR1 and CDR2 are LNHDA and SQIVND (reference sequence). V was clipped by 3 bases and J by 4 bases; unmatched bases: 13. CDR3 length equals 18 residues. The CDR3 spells CASSIRRWGAGVTGELFF. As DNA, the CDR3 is TGTGCCAGTAGTATTCGAAGGTGGGGAGCGGGGGTCACCGGGGAGCTGTTTTTT.

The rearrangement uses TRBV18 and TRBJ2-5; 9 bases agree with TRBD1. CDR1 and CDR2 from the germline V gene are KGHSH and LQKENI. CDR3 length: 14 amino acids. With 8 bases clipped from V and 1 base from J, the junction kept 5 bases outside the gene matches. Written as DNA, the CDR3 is TGTGCCAGCCTCCGGGACAGGGCCCAAGAGACCCAGTACTTC. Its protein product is CASLRDRAQETQYF.

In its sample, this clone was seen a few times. The CDR3 DNA reads TGTGCCAGCAGTATGGCACAGGGGGCGTTCGGCTATGGCTACACCTTC. It specifies CASSMAQGAFGYGYTF. The chain carries TRBV27 and TRBJ1-2; 9 positions match TRBD1. The germline gives CDR1 MNHEY, CDR2 SMNVEV (reference sequence). The V segment lost 5 bases and the J segment 4 bases; nucleotides outside the gene matches: 11. The CDR3 is 16 residues long.

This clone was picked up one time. In DNA form, the CDR3 reads TGTGCCAGCAGGACAGGGGGCTTGTACGAGCAGTACTTC. This codes for CASRTGGLYEQYF. V is TRBV12-3 or TRBV12-4 and J is TRBJ2-7, with 10 bases that match TRBD1. V shed 6 bases, J shed 4 bases, and the junction held 3 bases outside the gene matches. The CDR3 contains 13 residues.

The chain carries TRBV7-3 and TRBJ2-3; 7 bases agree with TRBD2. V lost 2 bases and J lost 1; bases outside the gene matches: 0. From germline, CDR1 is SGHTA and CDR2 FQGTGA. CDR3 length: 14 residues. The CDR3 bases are TGTGCCAGCAGCTTAGCGGGGGGCACAGATACGCAGTATTTT. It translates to CASSLAGGTDTQYF.